Below, 10 T cell receptor beta chains from the same sample are listed, as sequenced in a study of human T cells and chemical hapten exposure. Blood, whole and unfractionated, served as the source for total RNA extraction. TCRdb independently ran MiXCR on the 5' RACE reads; one entry per CDR3 protein. The table lists about 80,000 distinct CDR3 sequences, less than 9.5% of them singletons. The receptors were gathered from a male donor in good health.

There are a few counts of this clonotype. The chain joins TRBV5-1 to TRBJ1-4; D gene ambiguous. CDR1 is SGHRS and CDR2 is YFSETQ in the germline V gene. Trimming took off 4 bases at V and 0 bases at J, with 10 bases between the two ends. CDR3 size: 15 residues. CDR3 in amino acids: CASSTGGSTNEKLFF. The CDR3 bases are TGCGCCAGCAGCACCGGCGGATCAACTAATGAAAAACTGTTTTTT.

The chain is built from TRBV29-1 and TRBJ2-7; the D is unclear. CDR3 size: 12 residues. Germline CDR1 and CDR2: SQVTM and ANQGSEA. With 2 bases removed from V and 2 bases from J, the gap between germline ends came to 7 bases. The CDR3: CSVEIGAYEQYF. CDR3 DNA sequence: TGCAGCGTTGAAATTGGGGCCTACGAGCAGTACTTC.

This clonotype was recorded a few times. The chain recombines TRBV18 with TRBJ1-2, with D tentatively TRBD1 (5 bases). CDR3 length: 12 residues. Between the trimmed V and J ends, which lost 3 bases and 6 bases, there was a span of 8 bases. Germline CDR1 KGHSH, CDR2 LQKENI. The CDR3: CASSPGRDGYTF. The CDR3 region has the DNA TGTGCCAGCTCACCGGGCAGGGATGGCTACACCTTC.

This clonotype was detected a few times. This chain links TRBV5-1 with TRBJ2-1; TRBD2 matches at 8 bases. The CDR3 contains 14 residues. CDR1 is SGHRS, CDR2 YFSETQ, per germline. Trimming cost V 0 bases and J 8 bases; bases outside gene matches: 4. CDR3 nucleotide sequence: TGCGCCAGCAGCTTGGTCGGGAGGGCCGATGAGCAGTTCTTC. Translating gives CASSLVGRADEQFF.

This sequence joins TRBV5-4 and TRBJ2-6; 7 bases are shared with TRBD1. Germline-derived CDR1 and CDR2 are SGHNT and YYREEE (reference sequence). V trimming: 3 bases; J trimming: 4 bases; junction bases outside the gene matches: 10. The CDR3 consists of 17 residues. The CDR3 nucleotides are TGTGCCAGCAGCTCCCGGGACAGTGGGCCCGGGGCCAACGTCCTGACTTTC. Protein product: CASSSRDSGPGANVLTF. Supplemented by reference TRBV5-4 and TRBJ2-6, the full variable domain reads ETGVTQSPTHLIKTRGQQVTLRCSSQSGHNTVSWYQQALGQGPQFIFQYYREEENGRGNFPPRFSGLQFPNYSSELNVNALELDDSALYLCASSSRDSGPGANVLTFGAGSRLTVL.

This chain links TRBV2 with TRBJ1-5; D perhaps matches TRBD1 (6 bases). Between the trimmed V and J ends, which lost 7 bases and 1 base, there was a span of 11 bases. This CDR3 contains 14 residues. Germline loops: CDR1 SNHLY, CDR2 FYNNEI. The CDR3 DNA reads as TGTGCCAGCAAAAATAGGGGGAGCAATCAGCCCCAGCATTTT. Protein product: CASKNRGSNQPQHF.

This chain connects TRBV12-5 to TRBJ1-5, with D tentatively TRBD1 (5 bases). Germline V CDR1 and CDR2: LGHNT, FRNRAP. CDR3 length equals 15 residues. Trimming pared 6 bases from V and 4 bases from J, leaving 16 bases between. The CDR3, as DNA: TGTGCTAGTGGCCCTGGGGGAAATACGAATCAGCCCCAGCATTTT. It yields the protein CASGPGGNTNQPQHF.

The chain recombines TRBV3-1 with TRBJ1-6; 7 bases fit TRBD1. The CDR3 has 12 residues. J gave up 7 bases and V 6 bases, and 0 bases lay outside the gene matches. The germline V gene encodes CDR1 LGHDT and CDR2 YNNKEL (reference sequence). CDR3 residues: CASRGQNSPLHF. The CDR3 nucleotides read TGTGCCAGCAGGGGACAGAATTCACCCCTCCACTTT.

This clonotype was detected only a few times. This chain links TRBV10-3 with TRBJ1-2, with D unresolved. V lost 7 bases and J lost 3, with 9 bases in between. The V gene's germline CDR1 is ENHRY and CDR2 SYGVKD. The CDR3 has 12 amino acids. In nucleotides, the CDR3 is TGTGCCATCACCCCCGGCGACTATGGCTACACCTTC. It encodes CAITPGDYGYTF.

This clonotype has ten or more counts. The chain joins TRBV5-1 to TRBJ2-5; D is ambiguous. The length of the CDR3 is 13 residues. With 4 bases removed from V and 1 base from J, the gap between germline ends came to 8 bases. Germline loops: CDR1 SGHRS, CDR2 YFSETQ. CDR3 residues: CASSGGPQETQYF. DNA for the CDR3: TGCGCCAGCAGCGGCGGACCCCAAGAGACCCAGTACTTC.